Listed below are T cell receptor beta chains from one sample, sequenced in a study of blood T cell repertoires in COVID-19. The table came from immunoSEQ multiplex PCR; TCRdb's copy has only in-frame clones and leaves some out. The sample lists 250,000 to 350,000 clones; about 88% were seen once. The source material was peripheral blood. The receptors were gathered from a human donor with COVID-19, enrolled during active disease. The donor label of this sample is uncertain. The CDR3 runs from the conserved cysteine through the conserved F or W. A D gene is named only where the DNA matches it firmly. A clone size is listed for some rows: how often the clone was seen (once, few, many), or a class if it is expanded.

CDR3nt | CDR3aa | d_gene | j_gene | v_gene | abundance
TGTGCCAGCAGCTCCCTAGCGGGAGGCATGGATACGCAGTATTTT | CASSSLAGGMDTQYF | TRBD2 | TRBJ2-3 | TRBV7-2 | .
TGTGCCAGCAGCGTGGGACAGGGTGGCACAGATACGCAGTATTTT | CASSVGQGGTDTQYF | TRBD1 | TRBJ2-3 | TRBV9 | .
TGTGCCAGCAGCCAGCGGGAGGCCCTCCTCGGGAGGCAGTATTTT | CASSQREALLGRQYF | TRBD2 | TRBJ2-3 | TRBV7-2 | .
TGTGCCAGCAGTGAAGCGTGGCGGCACCAAGAGACCCAGTACTTC | CASSEAWRHQETQYF | . | TRBJ2-5 | TRBV2 | .
TGTGCCAGCAGTTTACTTGCACCCAGGGAGACCCAGTACTTC | CASSLLAPRETQYF | . | TRBJ2-5 | TRBV28 | once
TGTGCCAGCACCGAGAGCGAGTTTCGGGAGCTGTTTTTT | CASTESEFRELFF | . | TRBJ2-2 | TRBV6-5 | .
TGTGCCAGCAGCTTAGTGGGACACCCAGGGGACATTCAGTACTTC | CASSLVGHPGDIQYF | . | TRBJ2-4 | TRBV11-2 | .
TGTGCCTGGAGCAGGATGCTGAACACTGAAGCTTTCTTT | CAWSRMLNTEAFF | . | TRBJ1-1 | TRBV30 | .
TGTGCCAGCAGCTTAACGTGGGCCCTACGGGATACGCAGTATTTT | CASSLTWALRDTQYF | . | TRBJ2-3 | TRBV7-3 | .
TGTGCCAGCAGCTTGAGCAGCGCGAACACCGGGGAGCTGTTTTTT | CASSLSSANTGELFF | . | TRBJ2-2 | TRBV5-6 | .
TGTGCCAGTGGGGCGGGGGTAGCAGGCTACAATGAGCAGTTCTTC | CASGAGVAGYNEQFF | TRBD2 | TRBJ2-1 | TRBV19 | .
TGTGCCAGCACCGCGGGACTAGCGTACACAGATACGCAGTATTTT | CASTAGLAYTDTQYF | TRBD2 | TRBJ2-3 | TRBV2 | .
TGTGCCAGCAGCTTATTAGGGGCCGACAAAGAGACCCAGTACTTC | CASSLLGADKETQYF | . | TRBJ2-5 | TRBV7-3 | once
TGTGCCAGCAGCTTACGAGGCACTGAAGCTTTCTTT | CASSLRGTEAFF | . | TRBJ1-1 | TRBV5-8 | .
TGTGCCAGCAGCCCACGACAGGGGCCGGACTATGGCTACACCTTC | CASSPRQGPDYGYTF | TRBD1 | TRBJ1-2 | TRBV9 | many
TGTGCCAGCAGCGTAGCGGCAGGGGGCTACACCGGGGAGCTGTTTTTT | CASSVAAGGYTGELFF | TRBD1 | TRBJ2-2 | TRBV9 | .
TGCGCCAGCAGTCCCAGGAGCAATCAGCCCCAGCATTTT | CASSPRSNQPQHF | . | TRBJ1-5 | TRBV23-1 | .
TGCGCCAGCAGCTTGCCGTCGCGGGAGTTTAAGTTCTTC | CASSLPSREFKFF | TRBD2 | TRBJ2-1 | TRBV5-1 | .
TGTGCCAGCTACAACTATCAAGGCGGGACCCAGTACTTC | CASYNYQGGTQYF | . | TRBJ2-5 | TRBV27 | .
TGTGCCAGCAGCAACGAGAGGGGGCCGGGTGGAAACACCATATATTTT | CASSNERGPGGNTIYF | TRBD1 | TRBJ1-3 | TRBV9 | .
TGTGCCAGCAGTCAATTTAGCTCTGGAAACACCATATATTTT | CASSQFSSGNTIYF | . | TRBJ1-3 | TRBV28 | .
TGCGCCAGCAGATGGGGACTCAAGTGGCACTCACCCCTCCACTTT | CASRWGLKWHSPLHF | . | TRBJ1-6 | TRBV10-1 | .
TGTGGTTGCGGGAAAAGGAGCACAGATACGCAGTATTTT | CGCGKRSTDTQYF | . | TRBJ2-3 | TRBV28 | .
TGTGCCAGCAGTGAAAGGGACAGGAAGCAGTACTTC | CASSERDRKQYF | TRBD1 | TRBJ2-7 | TRBV6-1 | .
TGTGCCAGCAGTTTGCAGCGGGAGGTCGAGCAGTACTTC | CASSLQREVEQYF | TRBD2 | TRBJ2-7 | TRBV28 | .
TGTGCCAGCAGCCCCGGACAGGGAGGCTATGGCTACACCTTC | CASSPGQGGYGYTF | TRBD1 | TRBJ1-2 | TRBV7-3 | .
TGTGCCAGCAGTCTGGGACTAGCGGGAGGGAGCTCCTACAATGAGCAGTTCTTC | CASSLGLAGGSSYNEQFF | TRBD2 | TRBJ2-1 | TRBV27 | once
TGTGCCAGTAGTATAGGCGGGGAGACCCAGTACTTC | CASSIGGETQYF | . | TRBJ2-5 | TRBV19 | .
TGCGCCAGCAGTGAGCCAGCGGCCAGCGGAGTGGCGGATACGCAGTATTTT | CASSEPAASGVADTQYF | . | TRBJ2-3 | TRBV10-2 | .
TGTGCCAGCAGCGTAGGCCGGGGACAGGGAGGTGAAAAACTGTTTTTT | CASSVGRGQGGEKLFF | TRBD1 | TRBJ1-4 | TRBV9 | .